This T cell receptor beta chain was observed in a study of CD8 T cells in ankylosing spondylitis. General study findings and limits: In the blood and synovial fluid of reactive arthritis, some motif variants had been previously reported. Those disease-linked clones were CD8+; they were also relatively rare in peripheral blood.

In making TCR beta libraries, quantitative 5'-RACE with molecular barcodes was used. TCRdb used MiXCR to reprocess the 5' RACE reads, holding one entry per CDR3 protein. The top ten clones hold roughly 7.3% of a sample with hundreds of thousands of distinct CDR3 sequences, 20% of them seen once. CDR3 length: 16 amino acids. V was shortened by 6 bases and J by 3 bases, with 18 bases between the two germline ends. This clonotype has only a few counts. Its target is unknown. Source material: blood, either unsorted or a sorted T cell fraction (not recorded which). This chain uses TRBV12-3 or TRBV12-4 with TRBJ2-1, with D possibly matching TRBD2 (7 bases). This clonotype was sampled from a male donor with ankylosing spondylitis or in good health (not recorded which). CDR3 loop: CASSLRAGTLYNEQFF. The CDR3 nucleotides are TGTGCCAGCAGCCTCCGAGCGGGGACACTCTACAATGAGCAGTTCTTC.